Following are 24 T cell receptor beta chains from one sample sequenced in a study of T cells in Graves' hyperthyroidism and ophthalmopathy. TCR beta CDR3 regions were amplified from RNA. The study used the HTBI primer set for a first-round RT-PCR of the TCR CDR3. TCRdb ran MiXCR on the multiplex PCR reads and lists one entry per CDR3 protein. Here the sample spans a few hundred thousand distinct CDR3 sequences, more than 13% being singletons. The sequenced sample consisted of blood. The receptor source for this set is a woman aged 25 to 39 with Graves' hyperthyroidism.

This clonotype was seen many times. The gene calls are TRBV28 and TRBJ1-2; no clear D gene. Germline-derived CDR1 and CDR2 are MDHEN and SYDVKM. This CDR3 comprises 12 residues. The germline V and J ends were trimmed by 6 bases and 4 bases, with 9 bases remaining between them. This CDR3 reads CASRSPSYGYTF. CDR3 nucleotide sequence: TGTGCCAGCAGATCACCTTCCTATGGCTACACCTTC.

This clonotype was observed at least ten times. The J gene is TRBJ2-7, the V gene TRBV20-1; D is possibly TRBD2 (5 bases). The CDR3 has 16 amino acids. With 0 bases removed from V and 1 base from J, the gap between germline ends came to 16 bases. CDR1 DFQATT and CDR2 SNEGSKA come from the germline V gene (reference sequence). CDR3 in DNA: TGCAGTGCTAGAGATGTTGGAGGAGGTCGGTCCTACGAGCAGTACTTC. It translates to CSARDVGGGRSYEQYF.

At least ten counts were recorded for this clonotype. The V gene is TRBV20-1, the J gene TRBJ2-1, with 9 bases aligning to TRBD2. J was trimmed by 10 bases and V by 3 bases; bases with no gene match: 10. This CDR3 region has 14 residues. Germline lookup yields CDR1 DFQATT and CDR2 SNEGSKA (reference sequence). CDR3 region: CSASSGTSSQEQFF. The CDR3 DNA sequence: TGCAGTGCTAGCTCCGGGACTAGCTCCCAGGAGCAGTTCTTC.

The chain has TRBV19 and TRBJ2-5; 9 positions match TRBD2. Germline trimming cut 3 bases from V and 5 bases from J; bases unmatched to any gene: 13. The CDR3 covers 17 residues. Germline CDR1 is LNHDA and CDR2 is SQIVND (reference sequence). The chain's CDR3 is CASSMGFEGLAPETQYF. The CDR3 DNA follows: TGTGCCAGTAGTATGGGGTTTGAGGGACTAGCACCCGAGACCCAGTACTTC.

A note on this clonotype: Compared with germline, one end of the junction differs, possibly owing to a read error. The V call is TRBV10-1, the J call TRBJ1-5; 8 bases are a match to TRBD1. CDR3 length: 16 amino acids. CDR1 is WNHNN, CDR2 SYGVQD, per germline (reference sequence). The CDR3, as DNA: TGCGCCAGCAGTGGATACCGGACAGGGAACAATCAGCCCCGGCATTTT. Translation gives CASSGYRTGNNQPRHF.

The sample holds many counts of this clonotype. The chain recombines TRBV7-2 with TRBJ2-1, with TRBD2 matching 14 bases. This CDR3 is 16 amino acids long. Trimming removed 4 bases from V and 2 bases from J; junction bases left unmatched: 1. Germline assignment: CDR1 SGHTA and CDR2 FQGNSA. In DNA, the CDR3 is TGTGCCAGCAGCTGGACTAGCGGGAGGACCTACAATGAGCAGTTCTTC. This codes for CASSWTSGRTYNEQFF.

This clonotype was observed a handful of times. The chain uses TRBV12-3 or TRBV12-4 and TRBJ2-1; 11 nucleotides match TRBD2. This CDR3 has 14 amino acids. The trim removed 5 bases at V and 5 bases at J, leaving 2 bases unmatched. The CDR3 is CASSAGLADNEQFF. CDR3 DNA: TGTGCCAGCAGTGCGGGACTAGCGGACAATGAGCAGTTCTTC.

The gene calls are TRBV27 and TRBJ1-1; 8 nucleotides align to TRBD1. The germline gives CDR1 MNHEY, CDR2 SMNVEV (reference sequence). The CDR3 has 15 residues. Trimming removed 6 bases from V and 5 bases from J; junction bases left unmatched: 11. The CDR3 bases are TGTGCCAGCAGAGATGCGACAGGGGCGACTACTGAAGCTTTCTTT. Translated, it gives CASRDATGATTEAFF.

This clonotype was counted between two and nine times. CDR3 sequence: CASSLGSIPSYEQYF. The CDR3 nucleotides are TGCGCCAGCAGCTTAGGCTCCATACCCTCCTACGAGCAGTACTTC. The gene calls are TRBV5-1 and TRBJ2-7; D unresolved. Germline V gene lookup returns CDR1 SGHRS and CDR2 YFSETQ. The CDR3 loop spans 15 amino acids. Trimming stripped 2 bases from V and 0 bases from J, with 12 bases between.

This clonotype was seen only a few times. The chain joins TRBV9 to TRBJ1-2; D may be TRBD1 (6 bases). The CDR3 spans 14 residues. CDR1 and CDR2 (germline): SGDLS, YYNGEE. Trimming shortened V by 7 bases and J by 3 bases, and 16 bases separated the two germline ends. The CDR3 spells CASDGQRNYYGYTF. In DNA form, the CDR3 reads TGTGCCAGCGATGGACAGAGGAATTACTATGGCTACACCTTC.

V gene TRBV9 combines with J gene TRBJ2-3, with D perhaps TRBD1 or TRBD2 (6 bases each). This CDR3 comprises 16 residues. Trimming stripped 3 bases from V and 6 bases from J, with 20 bases between. Germline CDR1 is SGDLS and CDR2 is YYNGEE. The CDR3 is CASSEGVADSWDTQYF. CDR3 in DNA: TGTGCCAGCAGCGAGGGGGTAGCGGATTCATGGGATACGCAGTATTTT.

The gene calls are TRBV4-1 and TRBJ2-1, with 8 bases that match TRBD2. Trimming at V came to 0 bases and at J to 2 bases, leaving 6 bases not matched to a gene. Germline V gene lookup returns CDR1 MGHRA and CDR2 YSYEKL. The CDR3 length is 17 residues. CDR3 amino acids: CASSQDAREGTYNEQFF. For the CDR3, the DNA is TGCGCCAGCAGCCAAGATGCCCGGGAGGGGACCTACAATGAGCAGTTCTTC.

This clonotype was seen many times. The genes are TRBV6-5 and TRBJ2-7, with no clear D. CDR1 and CDR2 from the germline V gene are MNHEY and SVGAGI. This CDR3 comprises 13 residues. Trimming left V 2 bases short and J 2 bases short, with 7 bases between. CDR3 residues: CASSYDSAYEQYF. In nucleotides, the CDR3 is TGTGCCAGCAGTTACGACTCCGCCTACGAGCAGTACTTC.

This clonotype was seen repeatedly, ten times or more. V and J are TRBV14 and TRBJ2-7; D remains unclear. The ends were cut back, 5 bases at V and 7 bases at J, with 18 bases in the middle. The CDR3 spans 14 residues. The germline CDR1 and CDR2 sequences are SGHDN and FVKESK. Here the CDR3 reads CASSDGRLPWEQYF. The CDR3 DNA sequence: TGTGCCAGCAGCGACGGACGTTTACCCTGGGAGCAGTACTTC. Full variable domain (rest looked up from reference TRBV14 and TRBJ2-7): EAGVTQFPSHSVIEKGQTVTLRCDPISGHDNLYWYRRVMGKEIKFLLHFVKESKQDESGMPNNRFLAERTGGTYSTLKVQPAELEDSGVYFCASSDGRLPWEQYFGPGTRLTVT.

The rearrangement joins TRBV5-1 to TRBJ2-1; TRBD2 matches 10 bases. Trimming cost V 0 bases and J 9 bases; bases outside gene matches: 6. Germline V gene sequence: CDR1 SGHRS, CDR2 YFSETQ. The CDR3 is 15 amino acids. Here the CDR3 DNA reads TGCGCCAGCAGCTTGGAGGTTTCTAGCGGGGGTGAGCAGTTCTTC. Encoded protein: CASSLEVSSGGEQFF.

This clonotype was found many times. The CDR3 DNA sequence: TGCGCCAGCAGCCCTCTGCTAGCGGCGTACAATGAGCAGTTCTTC. Its protein is CASSPLLAAYNEQFF. The chain carries TRBV10-1 and TRBJ2-1; 7 bases are a match to TRBD2. The CDR3 sequence is 15 residues long. CDR1 is WNHNN and CDR2 is SYGVQD in the germline V gene (reference sequence). Trimming took 6 bases from V and 4 from J; bases not matched to a gene: 9.

The sample holds a few counts of this clonotype. The chain joins TRBV19 to TRBJ2-1; 9 nucleotides line up with TRBD2. The CDR3 has 14 residues. After removal of 6 bases from V and 8 bases from J, the junction contained 8 bases not matched to a gene. Looked up from germline, CDR1 is LNHDA and CDR2 is SQIVND (reference sequence). The CDR3 coding sequence is TGTGCCAGTAGACCGATTAGCGGGAGCTATGAGCAGTTCTTC. It yields the protein CASRPISGSYEQFF.

In its sample, this clonotype was seen many times. The junction departs from germline at one end; a sequencing error may be responsible. The rearrangement links TRBV20-1 to TRBJ2-3; 10 nucleotides align to TRBD2. The CDR3 is made up of 13 amino acids. CDR1 is DFQATT and CDR2 is SNEGSKA in the germline V gene (reference sequence). Here the CDR3 reads CSPSGRGADTQYF. CDR3 DNA sequence: TGCAGTCCTAGCGGGAGAGGGGCAGATACGCAGTATTTT.

There are a few counts of this clonotype. The rearrangement joins TRBV20-1 to TRBJ1-1, with D unresolved. This CDR3 has 13 residues. Trimming shortened V by 0 bases and J by 5 bases, and 10 bases separated the two germline ends. Per germline, CDR1 DFQATT and CDR2 SNEGSKA (reference sequence). The CDR3 sequence is CSARDLEFTEAFF. In DNA form, the CDR3 reads TGCAGTGCTAGAGATCTGGAGTTTACTGAAGCTTTCTTT.

The sample holds many counts of this clonotype. The chain carries TRBV12-3 or TRBV12-4 and TRBJ2-7; a weak D match, TRBD2 (6 bases). This CDR3 contains 14 residues. V lost 6 bases, J lost 3 bases, and 15 bases lay in between. The CDR3 region is CASSRRGGNYEQYF. Here the CDR3 DNA reads TGTGCCAGCAGCCGTAGAGGAGGGAACTACGAGCAGTACTTC.

This clonotype was observed at least ten times. The V gene is TRBV12-3 or TRBV12-4, the J gene TRBJ2-1; 7 positions match TRBD2. This CDR3 has 14 amino acids. Trimming cost V 6 bases and J 5 bases; bases outside gene matches: 7. The CDR3 reads CASSRGLSDNEQFF. CDR3 bases: TGTGCCAGCAGCCGGGGACTATCAGACAATGAGCAGTTCTTC.

This clonotype was seen more than once but under ten times. This chain uses TRBV20-1 with TRBJ2-5; 11 bases are shared with TRBD2. Germline values: CDR1 DFQATT, CDR2 SNEGSKA (reference sequence). This CDR3 comprises 17 residues. V shed 4 bases and J 5 bases; nucleotides not matched to a gene: 15. The CDR3 DNA follows: TGCAGTGCTAAAGACCCGGGACTAGCGGCCGAGGGTGAGACCCAGTACTTC. This codes for CSAKDPGLAAEGETQYF.

There are a few counts of this clonotype. The genes are TRBV20-1 and TRBJ1-5, with D uncertain. Trimming removed 3 bases at V and 0 bases at J, with 9 bases between. This CDR3 comprises 14 residues. CDR1 is DFQATT, CDR2 SNEGSKA, per germline (reference sequence). The CDR3 here is CSASAAHSNQPQHF. In DNA form, the CDR3 reads TGCAGTGCTAGTGCAGCACATAGCAATCAGCCCCAGCATTTT.

The sample holds a few counts of this clonotype. This sequence may be a read error, since a much larger clone differs from it by one base. The genes are TRBV5-1 and TRBJ2-7; 10 nucleotides line up with TRBD2. Germline V gene data show CDR1 as SGHRS and CDR2 as YFSETQ. The CDR3 consists of 15 residues. This chain's CDR3 is CANSALAGTPHEQYF. The CDR3 region has the DNA TGCGCCAACAGCGCACTAGCGGGAACGCCCCACGAGCAGTACTTC.